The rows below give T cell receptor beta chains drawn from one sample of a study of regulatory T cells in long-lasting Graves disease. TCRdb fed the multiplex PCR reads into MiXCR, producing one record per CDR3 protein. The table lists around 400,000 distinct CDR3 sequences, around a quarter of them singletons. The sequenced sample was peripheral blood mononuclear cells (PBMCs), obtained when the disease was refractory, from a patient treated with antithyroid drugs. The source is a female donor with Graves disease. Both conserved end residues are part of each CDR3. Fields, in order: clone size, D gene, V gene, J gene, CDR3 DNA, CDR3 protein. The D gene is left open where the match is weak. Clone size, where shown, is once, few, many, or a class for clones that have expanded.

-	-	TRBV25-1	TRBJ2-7	TGTGCCAGCAGTGAAAAGTATCGGGCGGGCCGACAGGAGCAGTACTTC	CASSEKYRAGRQEQYF
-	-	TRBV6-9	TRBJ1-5	TGTGCCAGCAGTTACTGGGCGAATCAGCCCCAGCATTTT	CASSYWANQPQHF
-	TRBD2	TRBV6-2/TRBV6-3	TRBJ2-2	TGTGCCAGCAGCCACCACGTCTCGGGGACTAGCGGGAGAGTTGGGGAGCTGTTTTTT	CASSHHVSGTSGRVGELFF
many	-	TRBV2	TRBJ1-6	TGTGCCAGCAAGACCGATCGAAATTCACCCCTCCACTTT	CASKTDRNSPLHF
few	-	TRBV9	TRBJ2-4	TGTGCCAGCAGCGAACACCGGGACAACCTAGCCAAAAACATTCAGTACTTC	CASSEHRDNLAKNIQYF
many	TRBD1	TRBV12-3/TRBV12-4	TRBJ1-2	TGTGCCAGCACCGGGACAGGAAAAAACTATGGCTACACCTTC	CASTGTGKNYGYTF
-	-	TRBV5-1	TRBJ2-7	TGCGCCAGCAGCGTAAACGGGCCCCCCTACGAGCAGTACTTC	CASSVNGPPYEQYF
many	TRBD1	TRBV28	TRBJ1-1	TGTGCCAGCGGGATACCGGGACAGCCTGAAGCTTTCTTT	CASGIPGQPEAFF
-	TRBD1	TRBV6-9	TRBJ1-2	TGTGCCAGCAGTTACAGGGGGGATGGCTACACCTTC	CASSYRGDGYTF
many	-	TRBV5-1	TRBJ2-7	TGCGCCAGCAGCTCGACCTGGGTGCGGAGGCTTCCCTACGAGCAGTACTTC	CASSSTWVRRLPYEQYF
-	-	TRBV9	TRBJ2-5	TGTGCCAGCAGCCAATTCATTGGGAAGACCCAGTACTTC	CASSQFIGKTQYF
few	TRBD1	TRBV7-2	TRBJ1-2	TGTGCCAGCAGCTTAGGGTTACCGGGACAGGGGGCGGGCTACACCTTC	CASSLGLPGQGAGYTF
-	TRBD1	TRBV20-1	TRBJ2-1	TGCAGTGCTATAGAAACAGGGGCGTACAATGAGCAGTTCTTC	CSAIETGAYNEQFF
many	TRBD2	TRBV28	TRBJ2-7	TGTGCCAGCAGTTTGGCGGGAGGGTTCTACGAGCAGTACTTC	CASSLAGGFYEQYF
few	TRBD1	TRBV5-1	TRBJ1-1	TGCGCCAGCAGCGTGGGACAGCCGGATGAAGCTTTCTTT	CASSVGQPDEAFF
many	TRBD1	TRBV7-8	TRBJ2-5	TGTGCCAGCAGCCTACGGGGACAGGGGGCAGGGACCCAGTACTTC	CASSLRGQGAGTQYF
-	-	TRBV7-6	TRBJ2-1	TGTGCCAGCAGCTGGGTTCCGGGTGAGCAGTTCTTC	CASSWVPGEQFF
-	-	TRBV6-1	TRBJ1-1	TGTGCCAGCTTGAACACGAACACTGAAGCTTTCTTT	CASLNTNTEAFF
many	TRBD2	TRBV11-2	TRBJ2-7	TGTGCCAGCAGCGTGACTAGCGGGAGGGCTACCTACGAGCAGTACTTC	CASSVTSGRATYEQYF
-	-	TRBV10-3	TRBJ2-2	TGTGCCATCAGAATGAGGGACGTGAACACCGGGGAGCTGTTTTTT	CAIRMRDVNTGELFF